The next 19 T cell receptor beta chains were all read from a single sample in a study of cytotoxic CD8 clonotypes in ibrutinib-treated CLL. The assay was immunoSEQ multiplex PCR, and TCRdb's table has in-frame clones only and misses some. The profile covers more than 85,000 clones, with around 77% appearing a single time and about 26% taken by the ten largest. This specimen consisted of PBMCs, obtained after 24 months of ibrutinib treatment. The receptors were gathered from a human donor with chronic lymphocytic leukemia.

The CDR3 coding sequence is TGTGCTAGTGGTTTGGGAAACTCTGGGGCCAACGTCCTGACTTTC. Its translation: CASGLGNSGANVLTF. The chain has TRBV12-5 and TRBJ2-6; no clear D gene. This CDR3 spans 15 amino acids. Germline loops: CDR1 LGHNT, CDR2 FRNRAP. Trimming took off 1 base at V and 0 bases at J, with 4 bases between the two ends. The full variable domain, its missing parts supplied by reference TRBV12-5 and TRBJ2-6, is DARVTQTPRHKVTEMGQEVTMRCQPILGHNTVFWYRQTMMQGLELLAYFRNRAPLDDSGMPKDRFSAEMPDATLATLKIQPSEPRDSAVYFCASGLGNSGANVLTFGAGSRLTVL.

The rearrangement links TRBV7-9 to TRBJ2-1; D unclear. Germline CDR1 is SEHNR and CDR2 is FQNEAQ (reference sequence). Trimming shortened V by 2 bases and J by 9 bases, and 11 bases separated the two germline ends. The CDR3 loop spans 13 amino acids. The CDR3 spells CASSLQIASEQFF. CDR3 bases: TGTGCCAGCAGCTTACAGATAGCAAGTGAGCAGTTCTTC.

The chain uses TRBV12-5 and TRBJ1-1; D call uncertain. Germline V lookup: CDR1 LGHNT, CDR2 FRNRAP. The CDR3 consists of 15 residues. V gave up 0 bases and J gave up 5 bases, with 13 bases separating them. CDR3 sequence (DNA): TGTGCTAGTGGTTTGGTCGCAGTCGGATGGACTGAAGCTTTCTTT. This codes for CASGLVAVGWTEAFF. The whole variable domain, remainder taken from reference TRBV12-5 and TRBJ1-1, is DARVTQTPRHKVTEMGQEVTMRCQPILGHNTVFWYRQTMMQGLELLAYFRNRAPLDDSGMPKDRFSAEMPDATLATLKIQPSEPRDSAVYFCASGLVAVGWTEAFFGQGTRLTVV.

The V gene is TRBV5-1, the J gene TRBJ2-7, with 13 bases aligning to TRBD2. V dropped 4 bases and J dropped 3; count of bases not matched to a gene: 4. The CDR3 extends over 15 amino acids. Germline V gene lookup returns CDR1 SGHRS and CDR2 YFSETQ. The CDR3 nucleotides are TGCGCCAGCAGCGCCGGACTAGCGGGAGTCTACGAGCAGTACTTC. Translation gives CASSAGLAGVYEQYF.

The chain is built from TRBV5-6 and TRBJ1-4; weak D call: TRBD1 (5 bases). CDR3 length: 14 residues. Germline-derived CDR1 and CDR2 are SGHDT and YYEEEE. Trimming took 1 base from V and 8 from J, leaving 12 bases between them. The CDR3 is CASSLRGIEEKLFF. DNA for the CDR3: TGTGCCAGCAGCTTGCGGGGGATTGAAGAAAAACTGTTTTTT.

The chain has TRBV1 and TRBJ1-6. TRBV1 is classified as a pseudogene. This CDR3 spans 16 amino acids. The CDR3 is CTSSQDPARYNSPLHF. CDR3 coding DNA: TGCACCAGCAGCCAAGATCCGGCCAGATATAATTCACCCCTCCACTTT.

The gene calls are TRBV5-1 and TRBJ1-5; D possibly corresponds to TRBD1 (6 bases). The V end lost 8 bases, the J end lost 0 bases, and 12 bases lay between the germline ends. The CDR3 is 14 residues long. Germline values: CDR1 SGHRS, CDR2 YFSETQ. The CDR3 protein is CARGTSISNQPQHF. As DNA, the CDR3 is TGCGCCAGGGGGACATCGATTAGCAATCAGCCCCAGCATTTT.

J is TRBJ2-1 and V is TRBV7-2; D not certain. Trimming took 3 bases from V and 10 from J, leaving 13 bases between them. Germline CDR1 is SGHTA and CDR2 is FQGNSA. CDR3 length: 13 amino acids. Here the CDR3 DNA reads TGTGCCAGCAGCTTTGGCCTCCGGATGGAGCAGTTCTTC. Amino acids: CASSFGLRMEQFF.

CDR3 amino acids: CASSETSNTGELFF. The CDR3 nucleotides are TGTGCCAGCTCAGAGACTTCCAACACCGGGGAGCTGTTTTTT. This sequence joins TRBV18 and TRBJ2-2, with D uncertain. V was clipped by 5 bases and J by 2 bases, with 9 bases between them. Germline-derived CDR1 and CDR2 are KGHSH and LQKENI. CDR3 length: 14 amino acids.

V is TRBV6-1 and J is TRBJ2-3, with D possibly TRBD2 on 6 matching bases. CDR3 length: 14 amino acids. CDR1 and CDR2 (germline): MNHNS, SASEGT. V was clipped by 10 bases and J by 5 bases, with 19 bases between them. The CDR3 loop reads CATTRARGLDTQYF. The CDR3 nucleotides read TGTGCCACGACTAGAGCGCGAGGTTTAGATACGCAGTATTTT.

CDR3 nucleotides: TGTGCCAGCAGTCCGGGGACAGGGGGCGCGGAGACCCAGTACTTC. Protein: CASSPGTGGAETQYF. This chain joins TRBV27 and TRBJ2-5; 12 positions agree with TRBD1. The CDR3 extends over 15 amino acids. The germline gives CDR1 MNHEY, CDR2 SMNVEV (reference sequence). Unmatched junction bases numbered 6, after V lost 5 bases and J lost 5 bases.

V and J are TRBV28 and TRBJ2-7, with D perhaps TRBD1 or TRBD2 (5 bases each). From germline, CDR1 is MDHEN and CDR2 SYDVKM. Trimming took off 3 bases at V and 5 bases at J, with 17 bases between the two ends. The CDR3 is made up of 15 amino acids. The DNA for the CDR3 is TGTGCCAGCAGTTTCCTAGGGGAAGCGCGGGACGAGCAGTACTTC. Residues: CASSFLGEARDEQYF.

The V and J genes are TRBV6-1 and TRBJ2-5; D not resolved. The germline gives CDR1 MNHNS, CDR2 SASEGT. The CDR3 totals 17 residues. V lost 1 base and J 7 bases, leaving 22 bases between the germline ends. The CDR3 protein is CASSEVETKRSIWTQYF. For the CDR3, the DNA is TGTGCCAGCAGTGAAGTAGAAACTAAAAGATCGATTTGGACCCAGTACTTC.

This chain links TRBV11-1 with TRBJ2-7; 8 nucleotides line up with TRBD1. V lost 4 bases to trimming and J lost 5 bases; unmatched junction nucleotides: 10. The germline V gene has CDR1 SGHAT and CDR2 FQDESV (reference sequence). The CDR3 totals 15 residues. In DNA, the CDR3 is TGTGCCAGCAGCTCCGCGGGACAGGCCCTCCACGAGCAGTACTTC. Protein product: CASSSAGQALHEQYF. Using reference TRBV11-1 and TRBJ2-7 for the parts outside the CDR3, the full variable domain is EAEVAQSPRYKITEKSQAVAFWCDPISGHATLYWYRQILGQGPELLVQFQDESVVDDSQLPKDRFSAERLKGVDSTLKIQPAELGDSAMYLCASSSAGQALHEQYFGPGTRLTVT.

The V gene is TRBV6-7, the J gene TRBJ1-2; TRBD1 might be the D (6 bases). TRBV6-7 counts as an open reading frame of uncertain function. The CDR3 has 15 amino acids. The germline V and J ends were trimmed by 4 bases and 3 bases, with 15 bases remaining between them. CDR3 bases: TGTGCCAGCAGTTCAAACAGGGTGGGCGACTATGGCTACACCTTC. Translation gives CASSSNRVGDYGYTF.

The V gene is TRBV28, the J gene TRBJ2-6; D gene uncertain. The CDR3 extends over 15 amino acids. Germline assignment: CDR1 MDHEN and CDR2 SYDVKM. V lost 4 bases and J 2 bases, leaving 9 bases between the germline ends. The CDR3 sequence is CASSSPVTGANVLTF. CDR3 in DNA: TGTGCCAGCAGTTCGCCGGTCACTGGGGCCAACGTCCTGACTTTC.

The chain couples TRBV9 to TRBJ1-2; D not certain. This CDR3 is 14 amino acids long. V lost 4 bases, J lost 8 bases, and 18 bases lay in between. Germline V CDR1 and CDR2: SGDLS, YYNGEE. CDR3 DNA: TGTGCCAGCAGCCCCGCGTCAATTGTGGCGGGCTACACCTTC. As protein: CASSPASIVAGYTF. The full variable domain, rest sourced from reference TRBV9 and TRBJ1-2, is DSGVTQTPKHLITATGQRVTLRCSPRSGDLSVYWYQQSLDQGLQFLIQYYNGEERAKGNILERFSAQQFPDLHSELNLSSLELGDSALYFCASSPASIVAGYTFGSGTRLTVV.

V is TRBV6-6 and J is TRBJ2-7, with D perhaps TRBD2 (6 bases). The CDR3 spans 15 residues. Looked up from germline, CDR1 is MNHNY and CDR2 is SVGAGI (reference sequence). Trimming shortened V by 4 bases and J by 2 bases, and 15 bases separated the two germline ends. CDR3 loop: CASSSRATSTYEQYF. CDR3 sequence (DNA): TGTGCCAGCAGTTCCCGGGCCACTAGCACCTACGAGCAGTACTTC.

V is TRBV4-1 and J is TRBJ1-3; 7 nucleotides align to TRBD1. J was trimmed by 1 base and V by 4 bases; bases with no gene match: 13. Germline assignment: CDR1 MGHRA and CDR2 YSYEKL. The length of the CDR3 is 18 residues. The CDR3 nucleotides read TGCGCCAGCAGCCCAGCCGGACGACAGGGAATTTCTGGAAACACCATATATTTT. It is translated as CASSPAGRQGISGNTIYF.